Shown below are 4 T cell receptor beta chains from a single sample sequenced in a study of blood T cell repertoires in COVID-19. Using immunoSEQ multiplex PCR, the repertoire was profiled, and TCRdb retains in-frame clones only, with some absent. Here the sample spans roughly 100,000 clones, roughly nine tenths being singletons. The material sequenced was peripheral blood. These receptors all stem from a woman over 75 with acute or convalescent COVID-19.

The V call is TRBV24-1, the J call TRBJ2-3; perhaps TRBD2 as D (7 bases). Per the germline V gene, CDR1 is KGHDR and CDR2 is SFDVKD. The CDR3 contains 15 residues. V lost 2 bases to trimming and J lost 4 bases, with 12 bases between them. The CDR3 loop is CATSDWGGAADTQYF. The CDR3, as DNA: TGTGCCACCAGTGATTGGGGGGGGGCTGCAGATACGCAGTATTTT.

The rearrangement links TRBV19 to TRBJ1-1; possible D gene TRBD1, 5 bases. Germline V gives CDR1 LNHDA, CDR2 SQIVND (reference sequence). Trimming took off 6 bases at V and 6 bases at J, with 11 bases between the two ends. The CDR3 is 12 residues long. CDR3 region: CASRFDRAEAFF. The CDR3 DNA reads as TGTGCCAGTAGATTCGACAGAGCTGAAGCTTTCTTT.

This chain links TRBV19 with TRBJ1-1; 8 positions match TRBD1. The CDR3 is 15 residues long. Germline assignment: CDR1 LNHDA and CDR2 SQIVND (reference sequence). The V gene end was trimmed by 5 bases and the J gene end by 6 bases; junction bases not matched to a gene: 11. The CDR3 protein is CASSVQGARLPEAFF. DNA for the CDR3: TGTGCCAGTAGTGTCCAGGGGGCACGCCTCCCTGAAGCTTTCTTT.

This rearrangement joins TRBV6-5 to TRBJ2-2; TRBD1 agrees at 9 bases. Germline CDR1 and CDR2: MNHEY and SVGAGI. The CDR3 has 15 amino acids. J was trimmed by 4 bases and V by 10 bases; bases with no gene match: 10. Written as DNA, the CDR3 is TGTGCCACAAAACGGACAGGGGATGGCACCGGGGAGCTGTTTTTT. This sequence encodes CATKRTGDGTGELFF.